This T cell receptor beta chain derives from a study of Ad26.COV2.S vaccination and SARS-CoV-2 variants. Across the whole study: Dosing was one shot or two shots 56 days apart.

Trimming took 5 bases from V and 1 from J, leaving 12 bases between them. CDR1 ENHRY and CDR2 SYGVKD come from the germline V gene. The CDR3 is 15 amino acids. Sequenced by immunoSEQ multiplex PCR; TCRdb stores in-frame clones only, minus some. The table includes 250,000 or so clones, roughly 85% detected once. Treatment of the sample: 15 to 20 received Ad26.COV2.S at low or high dose, single or two shots; several received placebo; per-sample allocation not given. All samples were drawn on day 63, counting from the first vaccine or placebo injection. The sequence was obtained from a person between 18 and 60 years old who received the Ad26.COV2.S COVID-19 vaccine or a placebo. This sequence joins TRBV10-3 and TRBJ1-3; perhaps TRBD1 as D (5 bases). Sequencing was performed on peripheral blood, taken in a trial of Ad26.COV2.S vaccine versus placebo. The CDR3: CAISRDGNSGNTIYF. CDR3 DNA sequence: TGTGCCATCAGTCGGGACGGGAATTCTGGAAACACCATATATTTT.